Shown below are 9 T cell receptor beta chains from a single sample sequenced in a study of blood T cells in healthy people across ages. Then a second PCR, running roughly 7 to 11 cycles, was carried out with a sample-barcoded 5' primer and a J-beta primer mix. TCRdb analysed the 5' RACE reads with MiXCR anew, one entry per CDR3 protein. The repertoire holds 1.5 million to 2 million distinct CDR3 sequences, with 28% as singletons. Sequencing used blood. Every receptor here comes from a woman aged 25 to 45 in good health.

The chain employs TRBV9 and TRBJ2-5; 8 bases match TRBD2. The CDR3 contains 15 residues. V dropped 0 bases and J dropped 4; count of bases not matched to a gene: 5. Germline assignment: CDR1 SGDLS and CDR2 YYNGEE. The CDR3 bases are TGTGCCAGCAGCGTAGCCGGGGGGGCAAGAGAGACCCAGTACTTC. Translating it yields CASSVAGGARETQYF.

The V and J genes are TRBV3-1 and TRBJ2-1; unclear D gene. The V end was cut by 1 base, the J end by 5 bases, with 15 bases between. The germline V gene has CDR1 LGHDT and CDR2 YNNKEL (reference sequence). CDR3 size: 16 residues. CDR3 sequence reads: CASSQALKASHNEQFF. CDR3 in DNA: TGTGCCAGCAGCCAAGCCCTTAAGGCCTCACACAATGAGCAGTTCTTC.

The genes are TRBV12-3 or TRBV12-4 and TRBJ2-5, with no clear D. The CDR3 consists of 13 residues. The ends were cut back, 0 bases at V and 11 bases at J, with 13 bases in the middle. The DNA of the CDR3 is TGTGCCAGCAGTTTAGCGGTGGCGTACGGGCAGTACTTC. Translating gives CASSLAVAYGQYF.

There are many counts of this clonotype. The rearrangement uses TRBV29-1 and TRBJ1-2; D is uncertain. Deletions cut 3 bases from V and 8 bases from J, with 10 bases between. Germline V gene sequence: CDR1 SQVTM, CDR2 ANQGSEA. The CDR3 runs 11 residues. CDR3 loop: CSVDASYGYTF. CDR3 bases: TGCAGCGTTGACGCCAGTTACGGCTACACCTTC.

The rearrangement joins TRBV7-9 to TRBJ2-1; D is unresolved. Germline CDR1 SEHNR, CDR2 FQNEAQ (reference sequence). This CDR3 spans 17 amino acids. Trimming removed 5 bases at V and 2 bases at J, with 19 bases between. In nucleotides, the CDR3 is TGTGCCAGCAGCCCATATTACCAGGTCAGCCCCTACAATGAGCAGTTCTTC. It is translated as CASSPYYQVSPYNEQFF.

Ten or more counts support this clonotype. The chain carries TRBV9 and TRBJ2-5; a possible D gene is TRBD1 (5 bases). The CDR3 sequence is 15 residues long. Trimming stripped 4 bases from V and 2 bases from J, with 15 bases between. Germline V gene data show CDR1 as SGDLS and CDR2 as YYNGEE. The DNA for the CDR3 is TGTGCCAGCAGCCCCGGACACGACCTTCAAGAGACCCAGTACTTC. This gives the protein CASSPGHDLQETQYF.

This clonotype has just a few counts. The chain combines TRBV7-9 with TRBJ1-1; D unclear. The ends were cut back, 2 bases at V and 3 bases at J, with 13 bases in the middle. This CDR3 region has 15 residues. Germline V gene data show CDR1 as SEHNR and CDR2 as FQNEAQ (reference sequence). The chain's CDR3 is CASSLRLGGDTEAFF. DNA for the CDR3: TGTGCCAGCAGCTTACGTCTTGGAGGCGACACTGAAGCTTTCTTT.

A few counts support this clonotype. The gene calls are TRBV7-9 and TRBJ1-1; unclear D gene. V was shortened by 5 bases and J by 2 bases, with 12 bases between the two germline ends. Germline V gene data show CDR1 as SEHNR and CDR2 as FQNEAQ (reference sequence). The CDR3 length is 14 residues. The CDR3 DNA reads as TGTGCCAGCAGCCCCTTTCCGCCTAACACTGAAGCTTTCTTT. This encodes CASSPFPPNTEAFF.

This clonotype occurred a few times. This chain joins TRBV7-2 and TRBJ2-5; the D gene is possibly TRBD1 (5 bases). The CDR3 runs 13 residues. Germline V gene sequence: CDR1 SGHTA, CDR2 FQGNSA. Trimming removed 3 bases at V and 5 bases at J, with 10 bases between. Here the CDR3 DNA reads TGTGCCAGCAGCTTTGGGGCCATGGAGACCCAGTACTTC. Residues: CASSFGAMETQYF.